The 9 T cell receptor beta chains listed next were all sequenced from one sample in a study of T cell responses to AZD1222 COVID-19 vaccine. Assay used: immunoSEQ multiplex PCR; TCRdb lists only in-frame clones, some missing. Among some 200,000 clones listed, approximately 90% were seen once. Sequencing used peripheral blood, obtained 28 days after the second AZD1222 dose. These receptors were obtained from an adult who received the AZD1222 COVID-19 vaccine.

This chain connects TRBV15 to TRBJ2-1; D is undetermined. Between the trimmed V and J ends, which lost 0 bases and 8 bases, there was a span of 11 bases. Germline V lookup: CDR1 LNHNV, CDR2 YYDKDF (reference sequence). This CDR3 is 14 amino acids long. The DNA of the CDR3 is TGTGCCACCAGCAGAGATGGCGCGTCGGATGAGCAGTTCTTC. Protein sequence: CATSRDGASDEQFF.

The chain employs TRBV28 and TRBJ1-2, with D maybe TRBD1 (5 bases). Germline V lookup: CDR1 MDHEN, CDR2 SYDVKM. V was pared by 8 bases and J by 6 bases, with 16 bases between. This CDR3 comprises 13 residues. Written as DNA, the CDR3 is TGTGCCAGCCAGGGTCGTCGGCTCGATGGCTACACCTTC. It encodes CASQGRRLDGYTF.

The chain combines TRBV11-3 with TRBJ2-5; 9 positions match TRBD1. Germline assignment: CDR1 SGHNT and CDR2 YENEEA. There are 16 residues in the CDR3. After removal of 5 bases from V and 2 bases from J, the junction contained 9 bases not matched to a gene. CDR3 amino acids: CASSRLTGGGQETQYF. The CDR3 DNA follows: TGTGCCAGCAGCCGTCTGACAGGGGGAGGTCAAGAGACCCAGTACTTC.

This chain uses TRBV11-2 with TRBJ1-2; TRBD1 matches 9 bases. Germline CDR1 SGHAT, CDR2 FQNNGV. The CDR3 extends over 15 amino acids. Germline trimming cut 1 base from V and 6 bases from J; bases unmatched to any gene: 6. CDR3 protein: CASSLVQGAWNGYTF. CDR3 bases: TGTGCCAGCAGCTTAGTACAGGGGGCATGGAATGGCTACACCTTC.

The chain carries TRBV18 and TRBJ1-5; the D is unclear. Germline V gene data show CDR1 as KGHSH and CDR2 as LQKENI. V lost 4 bases, J lost 0 bases, and 7 bases lay in between. The CDR3 runs 14 residues. The CDR3 protein is CASSRENSNQPQHF. The CDR3, as DNA: TGTGCCAGCTCACGGGAGAATAGCAATCAGCCCCAGCATTTT.

The chain carries TRBV7-4 and TRBJ2-7, with D unresolved. With 6 bases removed from V and 4 bases from J, the gap between germline ends came to 22 bases. The CDR3 has 16 amino acids. Germline CDR1 and CDR2: SGHVT and SQSDAQ. CDR3 region: CASRHTPSAAMYEQYF. CDR3 nucleotides: TGTGCCAGCAGGCATACCCCTAGTGCGGCCATGTACGAGCAGTACTTC. The whole variable domain, filled in from reference TRBV7-4 and TRBJ2-7, reads GAGVSQSPRYKVAKRGRDVALRCDSISGHVTLYWYRQTLGQGSEVLTYSQSDAQRDKSGRPSGRFSAERPERSVSTLKIQRTEQGDSAVYLCASRHTPSAAMYEQYFGPGTRLTVT.

The chain uses TRBV23-1 and TRBJ1-1; TRBD1 might be the D (5 bases). TRBV23-1 is annotated as an ORF whose role is uncertain. Trimming shortened V by 4 bases and J by 6 bases, and 42 bases separated the two germline ends. CDR3 length: 23 residues. The CDR3, as DNA: TGCGCCAGCAGTCCGGCTCCCGGGACGGGTTTAAAATTTTGTCTCGGTATGTGGGCTGAAGCTTTCTTT. It yields the protein CASSPAPGTGLKFCLGMWAEAFF.

The J gene is TRBJ1-2, the V gene TRBV12-3 or TRBV12-4; D is undetermined. The CDR3 length is 12 residues. Trimming cost V 3 bases and J 4 bases, with 6 bases left between them. CDR3 nucleotide sequence: TGTGCCAGCAGTTTTAGGCTCTATGGCTACACCTTC. Protein product: CASSFRLYGYTF.

This rearrangement joins TRBV9 to TRBJ1-4; D is undetermined. CDR1 is SGDLS and CDR2 is YYNGEE in the germline V gene. Trimming took 0 bases from V and 8 from J, leaving 8 bases between them. There are 13 residues in the CDR3. The CDR3 sequence: CASSVDRSEKLFF. The CDR3 DNA sequence: TGTGCCAGCAGCGTAGACCGGTCGGAAAAACTGTTTTTT.